What follows describes a single T cell receptor beta chain. This sample was included in a study of blood T cell repertoires in COVID-19. Study details: Sources were T cells, B-cell-depleted T cells, or PBMCs; the material itself was cDNA or gDNA.

Sequenced by immunoSEQ multiplex PCR; TCRdb stores in-frame clones only, minus some. The sample contains about 370,000 clones, 80% to 90% of which appear only once. V lost 4 bases and J lost 0; bases outside the gene matches: 6. The germline gives CDR1 SEHNR, CDR2 FQNEAQ (reference sequence). This CDR3 has 17 amino acids. The gene calls are TRBV7-9 and TRBJ2-2; 9 nucleotides agree with TRBD2. The receptor was isolated from a man younger than 30 who had recovered from COVID-19. The sequencing sample was made of PBMCs or T cells enriched from blood (not recorded which). CDR3 residues: CASSSGLAPSNTGELFF. The CDR3 bases are TGTGCCAGCAGCTCGGGACTAGCCCCTTCGAACACCGGGGAGCTGTTTTTT.